What follows is one T cell receptor (beta chain) and its context. The antigen is undetermined. This specimen belongs to a study of OX40 agonist ivuxolimab in advanced cancers. Turning to the study itself: Recorded diagnoses for dose-escalation patients were hepatocellular carcinoma, melanoma, renal cell or head and neck cancer. Broader study findings: Partial responders at 0.1-3.0 mg/kg showed near-lowest clonal expansion.

Libraries were prepared by immunoSEQ multiplex PCR; TCRdb keeps only in-frame clonotypes and omits some of them. The repertoire holds tens of thousands of clones, more than 85% seen once, with approximately 1.2% in the top ten. The material was CD4+ or CD8+ T cells sorted from blood, obtained in a trial of the OX40 agonist ivuxolimab. The sequence came from an adult with an advanced solid tumor such as melanoma, head and neck, liver or kidney cancer.

CDR3 amino acids: CASSRDRAYEQYF. The CDR3 DNA is TGCGCCAGCAGTAGGGACAGGGCCTACGAGCAGTACTTC. The V gene is TRBV5-1, the J gene TRBJ2-7, with 9 bases identical to TRBD1. Germline trimming cut 5 bases from V and 2 bases from J; bases unmatched to any gene: 2. CDR3 length equals 13 residues. Germline V CDR1 and CDR2: SGHRS, YFSETQ.